This TCR beta chain was recovered during a study of T cell clonotyping in hematopoietic cell transplantation. The assay was immunoSEQ multiplex PCR, and TCRdb's table has in-frame clones only and misses some. Here the sample spans roughly 13,000 clones, approximately 88% being singletons. Time point: recipient sample about 28 days before transplant, after cytoreduction. This CDR3 region has 15 residues. Per the germline V gene, CDR1 is SGHTA and CDR2 is FQGTGA. Trimming removed 6 bases at V and 7 bases at J, with 19 bases between. The input for sequencing was peripheral blood mononuclear cells, taken before stem cell transplant. The chain recombines TRBV7-3 with TRBJ2-1; D tentatively reads TRBD1 or TRBD2 (5 bases each). The receptor was derived from a man between 60 and 75 years old with acute myeloid leukemia. Some clones in this sample may be carry-over from other donors' samples. CDR3 coding DNA: TGTGCCAGCAGTCCGCCCGGGACCTCCCTTAATGAGCAGTTCTTC. Translation: CASSPPGTSLNEQFF.